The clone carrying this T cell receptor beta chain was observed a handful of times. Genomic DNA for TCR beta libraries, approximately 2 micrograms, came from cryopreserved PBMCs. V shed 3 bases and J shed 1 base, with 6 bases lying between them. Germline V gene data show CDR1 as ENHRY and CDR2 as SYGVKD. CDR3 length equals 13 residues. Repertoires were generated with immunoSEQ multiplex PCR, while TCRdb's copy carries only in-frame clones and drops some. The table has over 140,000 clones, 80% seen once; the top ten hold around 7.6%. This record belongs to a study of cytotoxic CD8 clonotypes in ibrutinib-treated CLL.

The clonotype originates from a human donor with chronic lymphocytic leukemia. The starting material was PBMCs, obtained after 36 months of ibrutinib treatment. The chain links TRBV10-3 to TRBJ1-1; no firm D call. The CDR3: CAISEARNTEAFF. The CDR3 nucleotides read TGTGCCATCAGTGAAGCCAGGAACACTGAAGCTTTCTTT.